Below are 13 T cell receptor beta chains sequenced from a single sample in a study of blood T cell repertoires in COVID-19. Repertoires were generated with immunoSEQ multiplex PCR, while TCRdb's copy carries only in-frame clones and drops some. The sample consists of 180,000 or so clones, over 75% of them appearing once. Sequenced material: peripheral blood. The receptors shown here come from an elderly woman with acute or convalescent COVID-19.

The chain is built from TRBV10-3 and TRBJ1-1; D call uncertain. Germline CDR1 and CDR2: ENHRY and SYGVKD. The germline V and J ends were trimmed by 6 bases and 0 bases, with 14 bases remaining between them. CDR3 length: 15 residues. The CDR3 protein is CAISGTPGMNTEAFF. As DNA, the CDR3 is TGTGCCATCAGCGGTACCCCCGGGATGAACACTGAAGCTTTCTTT.

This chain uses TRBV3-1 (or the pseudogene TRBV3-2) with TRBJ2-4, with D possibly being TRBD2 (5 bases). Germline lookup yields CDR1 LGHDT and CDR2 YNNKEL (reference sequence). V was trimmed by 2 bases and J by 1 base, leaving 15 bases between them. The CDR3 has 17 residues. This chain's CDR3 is CASSQLLASRAKNIQYF. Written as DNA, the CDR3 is TGTGCCAGCAGCCAACTACTGGCTAGCAGGGCCAAAAACATTCAGTACTTC.

The CDR3 DNA reads TGTGCCAGCAGCCCAGGTTCTCTGCCTGGCTACACCTTC. Translation gives CASSPGSLPGYTF. The chain recombines TRBV21-1 with TRBJ1-2; TRBD1, the D gene given by the table, was not confirmed from the DNA. TRBV21-1 has pseudogene status. CDR3 length equals 13 residues.

The chain's CDR3 is CASSSGGPQHF. CDR3 sequence (DNA): TGTGCCAGCAGCAGCGGTGGACCCCAGCATTTT. The chain carries TRBV12-3 or TRBV12-4 and TRBJ1-5; D uncertain. CDR3 length equals 11 residues. V lost 6 bases, J lost 10 bases, and 10 bases lay in between.

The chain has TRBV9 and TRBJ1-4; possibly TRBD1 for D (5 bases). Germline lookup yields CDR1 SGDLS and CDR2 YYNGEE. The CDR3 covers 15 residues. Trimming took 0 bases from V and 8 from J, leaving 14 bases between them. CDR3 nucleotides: TGTGCCAGCAGCGTAGGAGGACACCGAAAGGAAAAACTGTTTTTT. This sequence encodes CASSVGGHRKEKLFF.

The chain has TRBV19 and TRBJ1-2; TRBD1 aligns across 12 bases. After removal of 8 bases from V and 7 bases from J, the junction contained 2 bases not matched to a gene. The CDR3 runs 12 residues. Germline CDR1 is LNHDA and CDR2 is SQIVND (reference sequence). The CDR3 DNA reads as TGTGCCAGTGGGACAGGGGGCCTTGGCTACACCTTC. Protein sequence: CASGTGGLGYTF.

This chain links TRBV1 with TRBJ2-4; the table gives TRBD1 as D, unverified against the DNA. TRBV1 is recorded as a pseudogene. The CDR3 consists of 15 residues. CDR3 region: CTSSGDRGAKNIQYF. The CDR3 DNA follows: TGCACCAGCAGCGGGGACAGGGGAGCCAAAAACATTCAGTACTTC.

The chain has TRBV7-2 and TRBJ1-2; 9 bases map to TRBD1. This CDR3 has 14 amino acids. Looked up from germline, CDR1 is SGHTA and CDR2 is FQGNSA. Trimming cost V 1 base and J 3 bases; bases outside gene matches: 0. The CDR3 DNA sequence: TGTGCCAGCAGCTTAGGGACAGGGGACTATGGCTACACCTTC. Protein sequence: CASSLGTGDYGYTF.

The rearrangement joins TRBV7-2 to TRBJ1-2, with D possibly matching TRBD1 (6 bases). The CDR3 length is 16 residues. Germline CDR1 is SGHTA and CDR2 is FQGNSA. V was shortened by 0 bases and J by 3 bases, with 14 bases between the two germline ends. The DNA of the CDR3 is TGTGCCAGCAGCTTAGCGTCCGGGGGGCAGGACTATGGCTACACCTTC. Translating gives CASSLASGGQDYGYTF.

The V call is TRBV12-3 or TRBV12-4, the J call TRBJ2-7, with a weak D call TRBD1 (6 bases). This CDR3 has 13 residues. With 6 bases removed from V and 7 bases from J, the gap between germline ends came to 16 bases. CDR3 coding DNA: TGTGCCAGCAGACAGGGTTATTCGGGGGAGCAGTACTTC. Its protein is CASRQGYSGEQYF.

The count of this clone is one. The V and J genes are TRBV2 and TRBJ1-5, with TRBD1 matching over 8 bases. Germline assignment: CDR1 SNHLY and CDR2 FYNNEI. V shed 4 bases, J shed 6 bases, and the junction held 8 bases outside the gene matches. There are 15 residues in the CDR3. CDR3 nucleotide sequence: TGTGCCAGCAGTGGGCAAGCCAGGGGGCTTCAGCCCCAGCATTTT. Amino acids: CASSGQARGLQPQHF.

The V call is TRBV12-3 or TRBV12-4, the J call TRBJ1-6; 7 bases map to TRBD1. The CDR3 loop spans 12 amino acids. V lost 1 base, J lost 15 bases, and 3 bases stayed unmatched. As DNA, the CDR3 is TGTGCCAGCAGTTTAGGCGGGACAGTCCTCCACTTT. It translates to CASSLGGTVLHF.

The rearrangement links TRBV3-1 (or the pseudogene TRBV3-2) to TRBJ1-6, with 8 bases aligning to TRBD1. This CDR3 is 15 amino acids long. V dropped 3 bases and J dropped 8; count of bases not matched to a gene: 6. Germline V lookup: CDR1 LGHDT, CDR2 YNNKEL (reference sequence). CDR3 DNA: TGTGCCAGCAGCCATACAGGGACAGGAGATTCACCCCTCCACTTT. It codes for CASSHTGTGDSPLHF.